This TCR beta chain emerged from a study of blood T cell repertoires in COVID-19 (dated by TCRdb to the early 2020s). About the investigation overall: Samples covering the acute and convalescent phases of COVID-19 were provided by collaborators in the United States, Italy and Spain. The samples were drawn from the first 160 participants of the ongoing ImmuneRACE study and from 1,254 subjects provided by 6 global collaborators. The material from the prospective study consisted of cDNA or gDNA derived from T cells, B-cell-depleted T cells, or PBMCs. Where available, HLA class I and class II types were taken from metadata supplied by the sample provider and were not determined by assay-based typing. The dataset comprised deeply sampled blood TCRbeta repertoires from subjects exposed to, actively infected with, or recovered from COVID-19. The repertoires were made available in a free public database intended to serve as a resource for research on the immune response to SARS-CoV-2. The sample metadata nearly always contained a de-identified subject ID, COVID-19 status, age in years and sex. Overall study results and their limits: How much clinical and demographic metadata was included differed by source and by participant, and the metadata was provided uncurated.

About this clone: Its antigen remains undetermined. The record has no base qualities; no much larger clone is one base away.

TCRbeta CDR3 regions were amplified from genomic DNA using the immunoSEQ Assay, a bias-controlled multiplex PCR. In the paper's pipeline: The number of nucleated cells in each sample was estimated by amplification of reference gene primers within the assay. To quantify the absolute abundance of each unique TCRbeta CDR3 rearrangement, sequence reads were collapsed and filtered. For each sample, productive Simpson clonality was calculated as the square root of Simpson's diversity index over productive rearrangements. TCRdb holds this immuneACCESS table with in-frame rearrangements only. Some clones are missing; in checked studies, unresolved V genes explain under half, and the rest has no known cause. V, J and clone size are those of that table, while D and trimming were read from the DNA. This sample gives around 190,000 clones in total; 70% to 90% of them show up just once. About 18% of the sample is taken by the ten largest.

V loses 0 bases, J loses 1 base, and the germline ends lie 11 bases apart. Taken from cysteine to phenylalanine, the CDR3 has 16 residues. The DNA shown is the 48-base CDR3, in frame from base 1. Per the germline V gene, SGHRS is the CDR1 and YFSETQ is the CDR2. One collaborating source in Seattle enrolled patients during active infection and followed them longitudinally through the course of disease. The collaborating institutions used their own protocols to collect whole blood in K2EDTA tubes. For TCRbeta analysis, collaborators shipped samples as frozen whole blood, isolated PBMCs, or DNA extracted from either of those sample types.

Sequences were obtained from peripheral blood. The source of this sequence is a man in his forties or fifties with COVID-19, enrolled during active disease. The V and J segments used are TRBV5-1 and TRBJ2-1; no confident D gene assignment can be made. CDR3 sequence: CASSLGSLVSYNEQFF. The DNA reads as follows: TGCGCCAGCAGCTTGGGTTCTTTAGTATCCTACAATGAGCAGTTCTTC.